Listed below are T cell receptor beta chains from one sample, sequenced in a study of shared clonotypes between healthy human individuals. TCRdb's copy holds only in-frame clones and misses some; the assay was immunoSEQ multiplex PCR. The sample holds fewer than 350,000 clones, over 75% seen once. Sequencing input: memory CD8+ T cells sorted from blood. These receptors came from a young man in good health. CDR3s include the opening cysteine and the closing phenylalanine or tryptophan. The order of the fields is clone size, D gene, J gene, V gene, CDR3 protein, CDR3 DNA. D genes are given only for firm matches. A row's size may be missing; if present it is once, few, many or a size class.

- - TRBJ1-1 TRBV19 CASSIEPGHNTEAFF TGTGCCAGTAGTATAGAGCCGGGACACAACACTGAAGCTTTCTTT
- TRBD2 TRBJ2-1 TRBV7-6 CASSLGPSGRVDEQFF TGTGCCAGCAGCTTAGGTCCTAGCGGGAGGGTCGATGAGCAGTTCTTC
- TRBD2 TRBJ2-3 TRBV28 CASGSGGVSTDTQYF TGTGCCAGCGGATCTGGGGGGGTCAGCACAGATACGCAGTATTTT
- - TRBJ2-7 TRBV9 CASSVGGGTYEQYF TGTGCCAGCAGCGTAGGAGGCGGAACCTACGAGCAGTACTTC
- TRBD2 TRBJ2-3 TRBV30 CACLTSGGQTDTQYF TGTGCCTGCCTGACTAGCGGGGGGCAGACAGATACGCAGTATTTT
- - TRBJ2-2 TRBV6-1 CASSALQATGELFF TGTGCCAGCAGTGCTCTCCAAGCCACCGGGGAGCTGTTTTTT
- - TRBJ2-7 TRBV6-1 CASSEMGSYEQYF TGTGCCAGCAGTGAAATGGGCTCCTACGAGCAGTACTTC
- - TRBJ2-2 TRBV10-3 CAISVTSGHNTGELFF TGTGCCATCAGTGTAACGAGCGGGCATAACACCGGGGAGCTGTTTTTT
- - TRBJ1-3 TRBV7-2 CASSLNPSDVVNGNTIYF TGTGCCAGCAGCTTAAATCCCTCAGACGTCGTGAATGGAAACACCATATATTTT
few TRBD1 TRBJ1-2 TRBV28 CASSPTISGTGIYGYTF TGTGCCAGCAGTCCCACTATCTCCGGGACAGGGATTTATGGCTACACCTTC
- - TRBJ2-7 TRBV7-3 CASSSGQNSYEQYF TGTGCCAGCAGCTCCGGACAGAACTCCTACGAGCAGTACTTC
- - TRBJ2-5 TRBV7-9 CASSLAATGLQETQYF TGTGCCAGCAGCTTAGCTGCCACAGGCTTACAAGAGACCCAGTACTTC
- - TRBJ1-1 TRBV10-1 CASSESGQGNTEAFF TGCGCCAGCAGTGAGTCGGGACAAGGGAACACTGAAGCTTTCTTT
once - TRBJ1-2 TRBV9 CASSVGAGHYGYTF TGTGCCAGCAGCGTAGGGGCGGGTCACTATGGCTACACCTTC
- TRBD2 TRBJ2-1 TRBV25-1 CASSSGGGPSWDEQFF TGTGCCAGCAGTTCCGGGGGGGGACCGAGTTGGGATGAGCAGTTCTTC
- TRBD1 TRBJ2-5 TRBV5-1 CASSLEDRDQETQYF TGCGCCAGCAGCTTGGAGGACAGGGACCAAGAGACCCAGTACTTC
- - TRBJ2-7 TRBV28 CASSSNWDRLEGYEQYF TGTGCCAGCAGTTCCAATTGGGACCGACTTGAGGGTTACGAGCAGTACTTC
- - TRBJ2-1 TRBV11-2 CASSLAGTPAYNEQFF TGTGCCAGCAGCTTAGCCGGGACGCCGGCCTACAATGAGCAGTTCTTC
few - TRBJ1-4 TRBV5-1 CASSEDRSGHEKLFF TGCGCCAGCAGCGAGGACCGTTCGGGGCATGAAAAACTGTTTTTT
- - TRBJ2-3 TRBV28 CASTWQGPTDTQYF TGTGCCAGCACTTGGCAGGGGCCCACAGATACGCAGTATTTT
few - TRBJ2-7 TRBV27 CASSFGGPSYEQYF TGTGCCAGCAGTTTTGGAGGGCCCTCCTACGAGCAGTACTTC
once - TRBJ2-3 TRBV30 CAWSELAADTQYF TGTGCCTGGAGTGAACTAGCAGCCGATACGCAGTATTTT
once TRBD1 TRBJ1-4 TRBV5-1 CASRGQLTPATNEKLFF TGCGCCAGCAGGGGACAGTTAACTCCGGCAACTAATGAAAAACTGTTTTTT
- TRBD1 TRBJ1-4 TRBV28 CASSFEGQDYEKLFF TGTGCCAGCAGTTTCGAAGGACAGGACTATGAAAAACTGTTTTTT
- - TRBJ1-6 TRBV11-3 CASRVRSPLHF TGTGCCAGCAGGGTTCGCTCACCCCTCCACTTT
- - TRBJ2-3 TRBV30 CAWSDGRAPSTDTQYF TGTGCCTGGAGTGACGGCAGGGCCCCTAGCACAGATACGCAGTATTTT
once - TRBJ2-1 TRBV5-1 CASSLPGDNEQFF TGCGCCAGCAGCTTACCGGGGGACAATGAGCAGTTCTTC
- - TRBJ1-2 TRBV10-3 CAISEFLEANYGYTF TGTGCCATCAGTGAGTTCCTGGAAGCTAACTATGGCTACACCTTC